The 18 T cell receptor beta chains given below trace back to one sample, sequenced in a study of blood T cell repertoires in COVID-19. Generated by immunoSEQ multiplex PCR, the TCRdb table keeps only in-frame clones and is missing some. In the table there are 260,000 or so clones, about 91% of which are singletons. What was sequenced was PBMCs or T cells enriched from blood (not recorded which). These receptors all come from a woman in her 30s with acute COVID-19.

J is TRBJ2-3 and V is TRBV19; 7 bases fit TRBD2. There are 14 residues in the CDR3. Looked up from germline, CDR1 is LNHDA and CDR2 is SQIVND (reference sequence). V dropped 1 base and J dropped 5; count of bases not matched to a gene: 3. CDR3 in amino acids: CASSIVPGGDTQYF. The CDR3 DNA follows: TGTGCCAGTAGTATAGTGCCGGGGGGAGATACGCAGTATTTT.

The rearrangement links TRBV6-2 or TRBV6-3 to TRBJ1-2; tentative D call: TRBD1 (6 bases). The CDR3 contains 12 residues. Trimming took off 3 bases at V and 7 bases at J, with 9 bases between the two ends. From germline, CDR1 is MNHEY and CDR2 SVGEGT. The CDR3 DNA is TGTGCCAGCAGTTATAGGGGGAGTGGCTACACCTTC. As protein: CASSYRGSGYTF.

In its sample, this clone was seen once. The chain uses TRBV12-3 or TRBV12-4 and TRBJ1-1; 8 positions agree with TRBD1. The V segment lost 2 bases and the J segment 10 bases; nucleotides outside the gene matches: 6. The CDR3 length is 13 residues. The CDR3 DNA is TGTGCCAGCAGTTTAATTCAGGGGGCGGGAGCTTTCTTT. As protein: CASSLIQGAGAFF.

The J gene is TRBJ2-3, the V gene TRBV28; D perhaps matches TRBD1 (6 bases). The germline CDR1 and CDR2 sequences are MDHEN and SYDVKM. V lost 6 bases, J lost 2 bases, and 15 bases lay in between. This CDR3 region has 15 residues. The CDR3 here is CASRSSGEPTDTQYF. The CDR3, as DNA: TGTGCCAGCAGGTCCTCAGGGGAACCCACAGATACGCAGTATTTT.

The V call is TRBV9, the J call TRBJ2-3; 7 positions match TRBD2. V gave up 0 bases and J gave up 0 bases; unmatched junction bases: 4. CDR1 and CDR2 from the germline V gene are SGDLS and YYNGEE. This CDR3 contains 16 residues. In nucleotides, the CDR3 is TGTGCCAGCAGCGTAGGAGCGGGGCGAAGCACAGATACGCAGTATTTT. Translation: CASSVGAGRSTDTQYF.

J is TRBJ1-5 and V is TRBV19, with 8 bases identical to TRBD1. The V segment lost 6 bases and the J segment 6 bases; nucleotides outside the gene matches: 4. CDR3 length: 13 residues. From germline, CDR1 is LNHDA and CDR2 SQIVND (reference sequence). CDR3 nucleotides: TGTGCCAGTAGCCGTGACAGGGGTCAGCCCCAGCATTTT. Its translation is CASSRDRGQPQHF.

The J gene is TRBJ1-5, the V gene TRBV27; possible D gene TRBD1, 6 bases. From germline, CDR1 is MNHEY and CDR2 SMNVEV (reference sequence). This CDR3 is built from 17 residues. The V end lost 6 bases, the J end lost 0 bases, and 18 bases lay between the germline ends. The CDR3 spells CASRAQGLEYSNQPQHF. CDR3 DNA sequence: TGTGCCAGCAGGGCACAGGGTTTAGAATATAGCAATCAGCCCCAGCATTTT.

This sequence joins TRBV6-5 and TRBJ2-7; maybe TRBD1 (5 bases). The CDR3 is 13 residues long. Trimming took 8 bases from V and 2 from J, leaving 13 bases between them. The germline gives CDR1 MNHEY, CDR2 SVGAGI. CDR3 DNA: TGTGCCAGCCTGGACACGCAAGCCTACGAGCAGTACTTC. Translating it yields CASLDTQAYEQYF.

V gene TRBV19 combines with J gene TRBJ1-5; D call uncertain. Looked up from germline, CDR1 is LNHDA and CDR2 is SQIVND (reference sequence). V was shortened by 2 bases and J by 4 bases, with 6 bases between the two germline ends. This CDR3 has 13 amino acids. CDR3 in DNA: TGTGCCAGTAGTATAAAGCCGAATCAGCCCCAGCATTTT. The encoded protein is CASSIKPNQPQHF.

The J gene is TRBJ1-4, the V gene TRBV27; D is perhaps TRBD1 (5 bases). Trimming left V 2 bases short and J 5 bases short, with 9 bases between. This CDR3 has 14 residues. In germline, CDR1 is MNHEY, CDR2 SMNVEV (reference sequence). The DNA of the CDR3 is TGTGCCAGCAGTTTACGGGGGGGGAATGAAAAACTGTTTTTT. Translation gives CASSLRGGNEKLFF.

The CDR3 region has the DNA TGCGCCAGCAGCACCCGAGGGGGTATACCCTATGGCTACACCTTC. It codes for CASSTRGGIPYGYTF. The chain employs TRBV5-1 and TRBJ1-2; TRBD1 might be the D (6 bases). The CDR3 is 15 amino acids. Trimming cost V 4 bases and J 4 bases, with 17 bases left between them. Germline CDR1 and CDR2: SGHRS and YFSETQ.

The chain couples TRBV4-3 to TRBJ2-2, with D unresolved. The CDR3 runs to 15 residues. Germline V gene data show CDR1 as LGHNA and CDR2 as YSLEER. V lost 4 bases and J lost 2, with 11 bases in between. CDR3 sequence: CASSPHPQNTGELFF. Here the CDR3 DNA reads TGCGCCAGCAGCCCACACCCACAAAACACCGGGGAGCTGTTTTTT.

The chain carries TRBV19 and TRBJ1-6; D may be TRBD1 (5 bases). Germline CDR1 is LNHDA and CDR2 is SQIVND (reference sequence). CDR3 length equals 16 residues. V was cut by 5 bases and J by 8 bases, with 19 bases left in between. The CDR3 DNA sequence: TGTGCCAGTAGTCGGAGTGCGAGACAGATCTATTCACCCCTCCACTTT. Protein product: CASSRSARQIYSPLHF.

The chain recombines TRBV2 with TRBJ2-2; the match to TRBD2 covers 7 bases. CDR1 and CDR2 (germline): SNHLY, FYNNEI. The CDR3 length is 16 residues. The V segment lost 1 base and the J segment 4 bases; nucleotides outside the gene matches: 6. CDR3 nucleotide sequence: TGTGCCAGCAGTGAAGGGCGGGGGAGAGGCACCGGGGAGCTGTTTTTT. Its translation: CASSEGRGRGTGELFF.

The V gene is TRBV6-5, the J gene TRBJ1-5; D is unresolved. Germline V gene lookup returns CDR1 MNHEY and CDR2 SVGAGI. The CDR3 extends over 15 amino acids. Trimming removed 10 bases at V and 3 bases at J, with 19 bases between. The chain's CDR3 is CATERRWPNNQPQHF. Here the CDR3 DNA reads TGTGCCACCGAGCGACGGTGGCCGAACAATCAGCCCCAGCATTTT.

The chain is built from TRBV11-2 and TRBJ1-4, with D possibly matching TRBD1 (6 bases). The CDR3 has 16 residues. Germline V CDR1 and CDR2: SGHAT, FQNNGV. V dropped 5 bases and J dropped 7 bases, with 20 bases sitting between them. The CDR3 protein is CASSLVETGEFEKLFF. CDR3 nucleotide sequence: TGTGCCAGCAGCCTAGTAGAGACAGGAGAATTTGAAAAACTGTTTTTT.

The V and J genes are TRBV4-3 and TRBJ1-6; TRBD1 aligns across 7 bases. CDR1 LGHNA and CDR2 YSLEER come from the germline V gene. The CDR3 covers 13 residues. Trimming at V came to 1 base and at J to 11 bases, leaving 2 bases not matched to a gene. The CDR3 protein is CASSQGQGTPLHF. DNA for the CDR3: TGCGCCAGCAGCCAAGGACAGGGTACACCCCTCCACTTT.

This chain links TRBV5-1 with TRBJ2-7, with D possibly TRBD2 on 5 matching bases. Germline loops: CDR1 SGHRS, CDR2 YFSETQ. CDR3 size: 15 residues. The V and J ends lost 1 base and 5 bases respectively, with 16 bases between them. CDR3 nucleotides: TGCGCCAGCAGCTTGTATGACCCGGGGATGGACGAGCAGTACTTC. Translated, it gives CASSLYDPGMDEQYF.